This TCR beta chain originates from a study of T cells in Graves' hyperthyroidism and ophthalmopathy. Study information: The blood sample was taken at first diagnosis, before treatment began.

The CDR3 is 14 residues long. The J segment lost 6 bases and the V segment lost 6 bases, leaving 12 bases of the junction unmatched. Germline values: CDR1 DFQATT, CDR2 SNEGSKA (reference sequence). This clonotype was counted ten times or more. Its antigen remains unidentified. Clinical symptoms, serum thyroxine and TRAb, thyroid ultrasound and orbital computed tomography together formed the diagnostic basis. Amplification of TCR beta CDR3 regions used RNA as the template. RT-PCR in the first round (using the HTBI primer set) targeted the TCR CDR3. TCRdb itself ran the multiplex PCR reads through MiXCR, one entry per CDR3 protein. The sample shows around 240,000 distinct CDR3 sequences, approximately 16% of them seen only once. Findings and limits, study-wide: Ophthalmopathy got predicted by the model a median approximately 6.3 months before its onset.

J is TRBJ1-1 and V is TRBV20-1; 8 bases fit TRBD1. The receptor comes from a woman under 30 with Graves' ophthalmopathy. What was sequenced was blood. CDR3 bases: TGCAGTGCCGGGCAGGGGGCGAGGAGCGCTGAAGCTTTCTTT. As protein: CSAGQGARSAEAFF.